This TCR beta chain was captured in a study of cytomegalovirus exposure and HLA in healthy donors. The PCR contained 60 Vbeta and 13 Jbeta primers. Libraries were prepared by immunoSEQ multiplex PCR; TCRdb keeps only in-frame clonotypes and omits some of them. This repertoire shows 180,000 or so clones, 81% found once; its top ten account for roughly 4.9%. In germline, CDR1 is MNHEY, CDR2 SVGAGI. Germline trimming cut 6 bases from V and 9 bases from J; bases unmatched to any gene: 13. The CDR3 consists of 14 residues. Study-level points and caveats: A missense DCLRE1C variant was associated with V- and J-gene trimming of TCR beta chains in a later analysis, and an independent cohort replicated the association. Prediction of most subjects' HLA-A and HLA-B alleles by TCR beta sequences was reportedly accurate. Several V segments, TRBV6-2 and TRBV6-3 among them, could not be told apart and were dropped.

Note on this clone: What it binds is not known.

Source material: PBMCs. The receptor comes from a woman younger than 35 in good health and CMV-seropositive. The J gene is TRBJ2-7, the V gene TRBV6-5, with 8 bases lining up with TRBD1. This CDR3 is CASSSGQELYGQYF. DNA of the CDR3: TGTGCCAGCAGCTCGGGACAGGAGCTATATGGGCAGTACTTC.